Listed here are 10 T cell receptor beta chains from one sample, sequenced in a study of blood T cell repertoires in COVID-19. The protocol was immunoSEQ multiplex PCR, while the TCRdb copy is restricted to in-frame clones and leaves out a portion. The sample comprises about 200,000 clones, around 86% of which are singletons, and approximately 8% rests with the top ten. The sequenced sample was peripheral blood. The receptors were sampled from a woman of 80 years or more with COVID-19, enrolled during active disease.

The CDR3 DNA is TGTGCCAGCAGTCGTCAGCCAGGGAACACTGAAGCTTTCTTT. Amino acid sequence: CASSRQPGNTEAFF. The rearrangement joins TRBV6-2 or TRBV6-3 to TRBJ1-1, with unresolved D. With 5 bases removed from V and 1 base from J, the gap between germline ends came to 11 bases. The V gene's germline CDR1 is MNHEY and CDR2 SVGEGT. This CDR3 has 14 residues.

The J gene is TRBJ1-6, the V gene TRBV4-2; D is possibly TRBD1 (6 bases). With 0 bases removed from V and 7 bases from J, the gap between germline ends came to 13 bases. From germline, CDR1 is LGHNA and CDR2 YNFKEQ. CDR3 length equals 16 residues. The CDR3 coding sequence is TGTGCCAGCAGCCAAGATAGGGGACACCCAAATTCACCCCTCCACTTT. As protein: CASSQDRGHPNSPLHF.

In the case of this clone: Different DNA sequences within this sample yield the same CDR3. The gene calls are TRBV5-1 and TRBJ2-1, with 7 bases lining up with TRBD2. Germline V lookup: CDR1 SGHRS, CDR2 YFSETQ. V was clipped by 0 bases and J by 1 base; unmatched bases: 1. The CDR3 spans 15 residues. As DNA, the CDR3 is TGCGCCAGCAGCTTGGGCGGGGGATCCTACAATGAGCAGTTCTTC. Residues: CASSLGGGSYNEQFF. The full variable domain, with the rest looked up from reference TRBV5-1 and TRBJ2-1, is KAGVTQTPRYLIKTRGQQVTLSCSPISGHRSVSWYQQTPGQGLQFLFEYFSETQRNKGNFPGRFSGRQFSNSRSEMNVSTLELGDSALYLCASSLGGGSYNEQFFGPGTRLTVL.

The CDR3 reads CSVEIAGLGQYF. CDR3 coding DNA: TGCAGCGTTGAAATAGCCGGTCTAGGACAGTACTTC. This chain connects TRBV29-1 to TRBJ2-7; D remains unclear. In germline, CDR1 is SQVTM, CDR2 ANQGSEA. Trimming left V 2 bases short and J 10 bases short, with 15 bases between. The CDR3 runs 12 residues.

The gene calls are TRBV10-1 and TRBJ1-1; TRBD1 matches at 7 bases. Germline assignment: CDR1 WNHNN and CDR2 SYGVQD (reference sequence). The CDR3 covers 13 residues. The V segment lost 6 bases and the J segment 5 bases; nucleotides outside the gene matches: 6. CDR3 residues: CASSADRSTEAFF. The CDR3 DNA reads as TGCGCCAGCAGCGCGGACAGGTCTACTGAAGCTTTCTTT.

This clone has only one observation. Here the CDR3 DNA reads TGCGCCAGCAGTCGGGACAGGGCTATCGATGGCTACACCTTC. Encoded protein: CASSRDRAIDGYTF. The chain combines TRBV5-1 with TRBJ1-2; TRBD1 matches at 9 bases. The germline CDR1 and CDR2 sequences are SGHRS and YFSETQ. Trimming removed 5 bases from V and 6 bases from J; junction bases left unmatched: 8. This CDR3 region has 14 residues.

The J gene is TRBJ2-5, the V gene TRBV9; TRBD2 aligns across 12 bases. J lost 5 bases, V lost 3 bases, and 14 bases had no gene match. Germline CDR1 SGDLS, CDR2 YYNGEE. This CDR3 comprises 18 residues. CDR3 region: CASSAKGSSGRAEETQYF. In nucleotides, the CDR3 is TGTGCCAGCAGCGCTAAAGGGTCTAGCGGGAGGGCCGAGGAGACCCAGTACTTC.

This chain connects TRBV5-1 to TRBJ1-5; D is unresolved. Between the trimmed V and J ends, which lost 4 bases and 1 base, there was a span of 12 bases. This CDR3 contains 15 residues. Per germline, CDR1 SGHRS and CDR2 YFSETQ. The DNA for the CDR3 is TGCGCCAGCAGCCCCCAGCCAGGCAGCAATCAGCCCCAGCATTTT. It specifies CASSPQPGSNQPQHF.

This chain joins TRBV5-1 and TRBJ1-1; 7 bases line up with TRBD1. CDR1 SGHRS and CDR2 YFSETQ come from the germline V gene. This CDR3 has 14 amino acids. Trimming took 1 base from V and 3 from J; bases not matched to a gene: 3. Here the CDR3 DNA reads TGCGCCAGCAGCTTGTTCAGGGGGGACACTGAAGCTTTCTTT. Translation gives CASSLFRGDTEAFF.

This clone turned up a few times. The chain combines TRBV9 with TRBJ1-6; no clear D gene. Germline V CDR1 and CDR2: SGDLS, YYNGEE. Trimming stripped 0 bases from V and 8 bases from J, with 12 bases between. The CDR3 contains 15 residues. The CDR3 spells CASSVDPGYDSPLHF. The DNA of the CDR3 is TGTGCCAGCAGCGTAGATCCAGGTTATGATTCACCCCTCCACTTT.